Presented here are 5 T cell receptor beta chains from one specimen sequenced in a study of blood T cell repertoires in COVID-19. Clones were read by immunoSEQ multiplex PCR, and TCRdb kept only the in-frame ones, dropping some. The table records over 200,000 clones, over 75% of them present only once. The specimen sequenced was PBMCs or T cells enriched from blood (not recorded which). The receptors derive from a young man who had recovered from COVID-19.

The chain couples TRBV7-9 to TRBJ1-1; 8 nucleotides match TRBD1. The CDR3 runs to 13 residues. Germline CDR1 is SEHNR and CDR2 is FQNEAQ (reference sequence). Trimming cost V 6 bases and J 4 bases; bases outside gene matches: 4. The chain's CDR3 is CASRTGEGTEAFF. As DNA, the CDR3 is TGTGCCAGCAGGACAGGGGAAGGCACTGAAGCTTTCTTT.

The genes are TRBV5-1 and TRBJ2-2; 8 bases are shared with TRBD1. The CDR3 totals 16 residues. CDR1 SGHRS and CDR2 YFSETQ come from the germline V gene. J lost 4 bases, V lost 4 bases, and 9 bases had no gene match. CDR3 nucleotides: TGCGCCAGCAGCCGTGCTGGGACAGGAGGCACCGGGGAGCTGTTTTTT. It yields the protein CASSRAGTGGTGELFF.

V usage is TRBV29-1 and J usage is TRBJ2-1; D possibly corresponds to TRBD2 (6 bases). This CDR3 is built from 13 residues. V lost 7 bases and J lost 0, with 10 bases in between. Germline loops: CDR1 SQVTM, CDR2 ANQGSEA. The CDR3 DNA is TGCAGCGGGCGGGGTTTCTCCTACAATGAGCAGTTCTTC. Encoded protein: CSGRGFSYNEQFF.

This rearrangement joins TRBV29-1 to TRBJ1-2; D is possibly TRBD1 (5 bases). From germline, CDR1 is SQVTM and CDR2 ANQGSEA. The ends were cut back, 7 bases at V and 4 bases at J, with 13 bases in the middle. This CDR3 is 12 amino acids long. CDR3 amino acids: CSAVTAIYGYTF. CDR3 sequence (DNA): TGCAGCGCCGTGACAGCTATCTATGGCTACACCTTC.

In this sample, this clone turned up once. The CDR3 DNA is TGTGCCACCAGCCTCGGGACAGGGGATCAGCCCCAGCATTTT. Amino acids: CATSLGTGDQPQHF. The gene calls are TRBV24-1 and TRBJ1-5; 10 bases are a match to TRBD1. Germline V CDR1 and CDR2: KGHDR, SFDVKD. This CDR3 has 14 residues. J was trimmed by 5 bases and V by 7 bases; bases with no gene match: 4.